This entry lists 24 T cell receptor beta chains sequenced from one sample in a study of molecular identifiers for immune sequencing clone quantification. One entry per CDR3 protein, called by TCRdb with MiXCR from the PCR reads. The data hold under 600,000 distinct CDR3 sequences, with 20% to 25% observed a single time. The material sequenced was naive CD8+ T cells from blood, with Jurkat cell RNA spiked in. Subset defined: FACS-sorted CD8+CD4-CCR7+CD45RA+ naive T cells. Receptors originate from a human donor in good health. Some libraries in this study had Jurkat cell RNA spiked in.

The rearrangement joins TRBV4-1 to TRBJ2-7; 11 bases are shared with TRBD2. This CDR3 spans 19 amino acids. Losses at the gene ends were 0 bases for V and 6 bases for J; bases not matched to a gene: 16. Germline values: CDR1 MGHRA, CDR2 YSYEKL. The CDR3 reads CASSQDRVDLAGGWAEQYF. In DNA, the CDR3 is TGCGCCAGCAGCCAAGATAGGGTGGACCTAGCGGGAGGTTGGGCCGAGCAGTACTTC.

The V call is TRBV4-3, the J call TRBJ2-7; D remains unclear. The CDR3 has 15 amino acids. V lost 0 bases and J lost 2, with 11 bases in between. CDR1 and CDR2 (germline): LGHNA, YSLEER. CDR3 residues: CASSQDRQVTYEQYF. The CDR3 nucleotides are TGCGCCAGCAGCCAAGATAGGCAAGTGACCTACGAGCAGTACTTC.

This clonotype came up many times. The J gene is TRBJ2-2, the V gene TRBV7-9; 8 nucleotides align to TRBD1. Per the germline V gene, CDR1 is SEHNR and CDR2 is FQNEAQ (reference sequence). The CDR3 sequence is 15 residues long. V shed 5 bases, J shed 1 base, and the junction held 3 bases outside the gene matches. The CDR3 reads CASSPGQGNTGELFF. DNA of the CDR3: TGTGCCAGCAGCCCTGGACAGGGGAACACCGGGGAGCTGTTTTTT.

Only a few counts were recorded for this clonotype. DNA of the CDR3: TGTGCCAGCAGCCCCCCGGGAGCGAACACTGAAGCTTTCTTT. This translates into CASSPPGANTEAFF. V gene TRBV3-1 combines with J gene TRBJ1-1; D is ambiguous. Germline loops: CDR1 LGHDT, CDR2 YNNKEL (reference sequence). The V and J ends lost 4 bases and 1 base respectively, with 10 bases between them. This CDR3 is built from 14 residues.

The table lists this clonotype with many counts. The gene calls are TRBV7-2 and TRBJ2-4, with D perhaps TRBD1 (5 bases). Germline CDR1 and CDR2: SGHTA and FQGNSA. Trimming stripped 1 base from V and 6 bases from J, with 7 bases between. This CDR3 comprises 13 residues. CDR3 residues: CASSLGGRNIQYF. In DNA, the CDR3 is TGTGCCAGCAGCTTAGGGGGCAGAAACATTCAGTACTTC.

The sample holds many counts of this clonotype. This rearrangement joins TRBV27 to TRBJ1-5; D is uncertain. V was pared by 3 bases and J by 0 bases, with 6 bases between. The CDR3 extends over 14 amino acids. The germline CDR1 and CDR2 sequences are MNHEY and SMNVEV (reference sequence). CDR3 sequence reads: CASSLSGSNQPQHF. For the CDR3, the DNA is TGTGCCAGCAGTTTGTCCGGTAGCAATCAGCCCCAGCATTTT.

This clonotype was counted between two and nine times. This chain uses TRBV12-3 or TRBV12-4 with TRBJ1-1; D ambiguous. V was clipped by 5 bases and J by 5 bases, with 15 bases between them. CDR3 length: 14 amino acids. The CDR3 sequence: CASSLGGLLTEAFF. The DNA for the CDR3 is TGTGCCAGCAGTCTCGGCGGACTCCTGACTGAAGCTTTCTTT.

In the case of this clonotype: Compared with germline, one end of the junction differs, possibly owing to a read error. The chain joins TRBV2 to TRBJ2-2; 16 bases fit TRBD2. From germline, CDR1 is SNHLY and CDR2 FYNNEI. This CDR3 region has 17 residues. The CDR3 is CASRGLAGGVNTGELLF. CDR3 sequence (DNA): TGTGCCAGCAGGGGACTAGCGGGAGGGGTGAACACCGGGGAGCTGCTTTTT.

This clonotype was seen more than once but under ten times. V usage is TRBV7-9 and J usage is TRBJ2-1; 8 bases match TRBD2. Germline values: CDR1 SEHNR, CDR2 FQNEAQ (reference sequence). The CDR3 spans 14 residues. V was pared by 3 bases and J by 8 bases, with 6 bases of the junction left unmatched. The CDR3 is CASSFSGNGDEQFF. CDR3 DNA: TGTGCCAGCAGCTTTAGCGGGAATGGGGATGAGCAGTTCTTC.

This clonotype has a count of ten or more. The chain is built from TRBV14 and TRBJ1-1; D is uncertain. Germline CDR1 is SGHDN and CDR2 is FVKESK. The CDR3 is 14 residues long. V lost 3 bases, J lost 2 bases, and 10 bases lay in between. The DNA for the CDR3 is TGTGCCAGCAGCCATACGGGCCTTAACACTGAAGCTTTCTTT. Translation: CASSHTGLNTEAFF.

The CDR3 nucleotides are TGTGCCAGCAGGCGGACAGGGGAGAACTACGAGCAGTACTTC. The encoded protein is CASRRTGENYEQYF. The chain couples TRBV7-9 to TRBJ2-7, with 9 positions matching TRBD1. Losses at the gene ends were 6 bases for V and 3 bases for J; bases not matched to a gene: 6. Germline V gene data show CDR1 as SEHNR and CDR2 as FQNEAQ (reference sequence). The CDR3 runs 14 residues.

This clonotype was counted at least ten times. The rearrangement uses TRBV7-9 and TRBJ2-7; D call uncertain. CDR1 and CDR2 (germline): SEHNR, FQNEAQ (reference sequence). V lost 5 bases and J 3 bases, leaving 14 bases between the germline ends. CDR3 length: 14 residues. The CDR3 here is CASSLLGPNYEQYF. In nucleotides, the CDR3 is TGTGCCAGCAGCCTTCTAGGGCCGAACTACGAGCAGTACTTC.

This clonotype was detected only a few times. A single base separates this from a much larger clone, so it may be a read error. This chain joins TRBV7-9 and TRBJ2-7; D call uncertain. CDR3 length equals 12 residues. Germline lookup yields CDR1 SEHNR and CDR2 FQNEAQ (reference sequence). The CDR3 sequence is CASRLGHYEQYF. The CDR3 coding sequence is TGTGCCAGCAGGTTAGGGCACTACGAGCAGTACTTC.

This chain uses TRBV7-6 with TRBJ2-5, with D perhaps TRBD1 (5 bases). With 5 bases removed from V and 4 bases from J, the gap between germline ends came to 14 bases. The CDR3 spans 14 residues. Germline V gene data show CDR1 as SGHVS and CDR2 as FNYEAQ. Written as DNA, the CDR3 is TGTGCCAGCAGCCCCCGACAGCCCGGAGAGACCCAGTACTTC. The encoded protein is CASSPRQPGETQYF.

The CDR3 coding sequence is TGTGCCACCAGTGGCCAGACTAATCAGCCCCAGCATTTT. It is translated as CATSGQTNQPQHF. The rearrangement joins TRBV24-1 to TRBJ1-5; no reliable D call. CDR1 KGHDR and CDR2 SFDVKD come from the germline V gene. V was trimmed by 5 bases and J by 4 bases, leaving 8 bases between them. This CDR3 contains 13 residues.

The genes are TRBV6-2 or TRBV6-3 and TRBJ2-6; D call uncertain. Germline loops: CDR1 MNHEY, CDR2 SVGEGT. Deletions cut 2 bases from V and 1 base from J, with 6 bases between. The CDR3 has 15 amino acids. The CDR3 loop reads CASSYLRSGANVLTF. CDR3 DNA sequence: TGTGCCAGCAGTTACCTCCGTTCTGGGGCCAACGTCCTGACTTTC.

For this clonotype: A much larger clone is a single base away; this may be a read error. The rearrangement links TRBV5-3 to TRBJ1-3, with no clear D. TRBV5-3 is known as an ORF, though its function is uncertain. V lost 8 bases and J 4 bases, leaving 25 bases between the germline ends. This CDR3 has 17 residues. This chain's CDR3 is CASSASPGIGWGNTIYF. In nucleotides, the CDR3 is TGTGCCAGCAGCGCCTCCCCCGGGATAGGATGGGGAAACACCATATATTTT.

CDR3 region: CASSFPGQVGELFF. The CDR3 DNA reads as TGTGCCAGCAGTTTTCCTGGGCAAGTCGGGGAGCTGTTTTTT. The chain has TRBV12-3 or TRBV12-4 and TRBJ2-2; D is uncertain. The CDR3 has 14 residues. Trimming shortened V by 3 bases and J by 7 bases, and 12 bases separated the two germline ends.

The V and J genes are TRBV12-3 or TRBV12-4 and TRBJ1-5, with a tentative D call TRBD1 (6 bases). The CDR3 extends over 16 amino acids. V lost 6 bases and J 5 bases, leaving 20 bases between the germline ends. In DNA, the CDR3 is TGTGCCAGCAGCCCAGGGGTTGTCTCGAGTCATCAGCCCCAGCATTTT. It is translated as CASSPGVVSSHQPQHF.

J is TRBJ2-7 and V is TRBV3-1; 8 nucleotides line up with TRBD2. V gave up 2 bases and J gave up 2 bases; unmatched junction bases: 11. The germline CDR1 and CDR2 sequences are LGHDT and YNNKEL (reference sequence). The CDR3 loop spans 17 amino acids. The CDR3 coding sequence is TGTGCCAGCAGCCAATGGATGGGTGCTAGCGGGCCCTACGAGCAGTACTTC. Translated: CASSQWMGASGPYEQYF.

Only a few counts were recorded for this clonotype. This chain links TRBV12-3 or TRBV12-4 with TRBJ1-1, with a tentative D call TRBD1 (6 bases). The CDR3 has 15 amino acids. V was cut by 2 bases and J by 3 bases, with 13 bases left in between. The CDR3 is CASSLNQGLYTEAFF. For the CDR3, the DNA is TGTGCCAGCAGTTTAAATCAGGGGTTGTACACTGAAGCTTTCTTT.

This clonotype was observed many times. The chain joins TRBV20-1 to TRBJ2-7; no firm D call. Germline V gene data show CDR1 as DFQATT and CDR2 as SNEGSKA (reference sequence). There are 11 residues in the CDR3. Trimming removed 6 bases from V and 3 bases from J, with 9 bases in between. The CDR3 loop is CSARLGYEQYF. For the CDR3, the DNA is TGCAGTGCAAGACTGGGCTACGAGCAGTACTTC.

This clonotype was counted a few times. The chain couples TRBV4-3 to TRBJ2-3; D gene ambiguous. This CDR3 has 19 residues. Looked up from germline, CDR1 is LGHNA and CDR2 is YSLEER. Trimming removed 0 bases from V and 0 bases from J, with 19 bases in between. CDR3 nucleotide sequence: TGCGCCAGCAGCCAAGATAGAAAGTTACTGGGCCCGAGCACAGATACGCAGTATTTT. It is translated as CASSQDRKLLGPSTDTQYF.

Details on this clonotype: Possible read error: a much larger clone is one base away. This chain joins TRBV5-1 and TRBJ2-3, with 10 bases fitting TRBD2. V lost 3 bases, J lost 0 bases, and 4 bases stayed unmatched. The germline V gene has CDR1 SGHRS and CDR2 YFSETQ. The CDR3 totals 16 residues. The DNA for the CDR3 is TGCGCCAGCAGCTGCCTAGCGGGGGCTAGCACAGATACGCAGTATTTT. This gives the protein CASSCLAGASTDTQYF.